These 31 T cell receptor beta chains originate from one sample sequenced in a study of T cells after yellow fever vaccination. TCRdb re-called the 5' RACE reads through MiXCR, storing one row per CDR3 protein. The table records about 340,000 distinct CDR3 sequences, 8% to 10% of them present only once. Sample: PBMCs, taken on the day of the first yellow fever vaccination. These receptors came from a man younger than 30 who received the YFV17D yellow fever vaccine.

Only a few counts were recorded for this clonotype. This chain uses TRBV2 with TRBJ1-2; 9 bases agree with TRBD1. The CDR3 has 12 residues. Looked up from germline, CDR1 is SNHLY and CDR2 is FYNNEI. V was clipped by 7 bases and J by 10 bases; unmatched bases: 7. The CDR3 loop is CASKDRGSSYTF. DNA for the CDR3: TGTGCCAGCAAAGACAGGGGGTCGTCCTACACCTTC.

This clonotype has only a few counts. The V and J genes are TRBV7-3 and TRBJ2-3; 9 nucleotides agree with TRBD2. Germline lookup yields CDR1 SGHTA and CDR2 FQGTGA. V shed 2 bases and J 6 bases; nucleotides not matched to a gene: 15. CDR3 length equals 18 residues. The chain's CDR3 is CASSLWGGGGAFADTQYF. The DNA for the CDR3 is TGTGCCAGCAGCTTATGGGGTGGCGGGGGGGCATTTGCGGATACGCAGTATTTT.

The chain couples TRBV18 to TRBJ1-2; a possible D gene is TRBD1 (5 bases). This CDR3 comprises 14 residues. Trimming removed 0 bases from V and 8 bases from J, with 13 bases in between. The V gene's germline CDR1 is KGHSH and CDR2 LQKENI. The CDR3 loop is CASSPPPREKGYTF. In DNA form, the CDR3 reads TGTGCCAGCTCACCACCCCCCAGGGAGAAGGGCTACACCTTC.

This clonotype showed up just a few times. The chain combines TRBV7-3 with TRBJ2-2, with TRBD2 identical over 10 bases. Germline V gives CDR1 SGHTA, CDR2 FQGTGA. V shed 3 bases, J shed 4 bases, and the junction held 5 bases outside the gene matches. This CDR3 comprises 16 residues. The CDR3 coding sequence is TGTGCCAGCAGCTTCCTAGCGGGGGCGCCCACCGGGGAGCTGTTTTTT. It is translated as CASSFLAGAPTGELFF. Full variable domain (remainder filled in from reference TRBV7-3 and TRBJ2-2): GAGVSQTPSNKVTEKGKYVELRCDPISGHTALYWYRQSLGQGPEFLIYFQGTGAADDSGLPNDRFFAVRPEGSVSTLKIQRTERGDSAVYLCASSFLAGAPTGELFFGEGSRLTVL.

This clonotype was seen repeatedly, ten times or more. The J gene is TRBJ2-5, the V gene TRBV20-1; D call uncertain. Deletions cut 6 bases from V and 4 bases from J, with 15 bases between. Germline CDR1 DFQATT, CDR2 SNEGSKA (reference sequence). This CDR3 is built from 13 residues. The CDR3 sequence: CSAGVMGSETQYF. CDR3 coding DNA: TGCAGTGCCGGTGTGATGGGGTCAGAGACCCAGTACTTC.

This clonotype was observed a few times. In DNA, the CDR3 is TGTGCCAGCAGCTTAAAGGCCTTTGGTGCTTTCTTT. Translating it yields CASSLKAFGAFF. V and J are TRBV7-2 and TRBJ1-1; D not resolved. V was clipped by 2 bases and J by 11 bases, with 12 bases between them. This CDR3 is 12 amino acids long. From germline, CDR1 is SGHTA and CDR2 FQGNSA.

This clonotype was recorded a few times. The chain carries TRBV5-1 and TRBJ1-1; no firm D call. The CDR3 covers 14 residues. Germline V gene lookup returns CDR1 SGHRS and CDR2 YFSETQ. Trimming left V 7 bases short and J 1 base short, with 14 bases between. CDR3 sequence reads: CASGPGMENTEAFF. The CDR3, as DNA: TGCGCCAGCGGGCCCGGGATGGAGAACACTGAAGCTTTCTTT.

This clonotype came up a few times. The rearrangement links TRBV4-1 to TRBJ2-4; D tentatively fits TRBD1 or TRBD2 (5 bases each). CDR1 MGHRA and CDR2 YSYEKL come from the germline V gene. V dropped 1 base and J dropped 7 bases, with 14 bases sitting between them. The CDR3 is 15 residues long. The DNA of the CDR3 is TGCGCCAGCAGCCAAGGCCGGGACCCGGAGAACATTCAGTACTTC. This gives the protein CASSQGRDPENIQYF.

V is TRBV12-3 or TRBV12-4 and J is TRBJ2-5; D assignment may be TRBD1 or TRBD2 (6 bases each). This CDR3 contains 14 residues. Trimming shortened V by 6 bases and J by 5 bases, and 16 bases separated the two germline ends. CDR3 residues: CASSGGKRPETQYF. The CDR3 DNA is TGTGCCAGCAGCGGGGGCAAGCGCCCGGAGACCCAGTACTTC.

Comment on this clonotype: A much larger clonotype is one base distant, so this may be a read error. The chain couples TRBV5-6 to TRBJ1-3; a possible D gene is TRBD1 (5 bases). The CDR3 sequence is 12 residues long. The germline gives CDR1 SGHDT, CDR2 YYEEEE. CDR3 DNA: TGTACCAGCAGCTTGGCGGGGGGCACCATATATTTT. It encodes CTSSLAGGTIYF.

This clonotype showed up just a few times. The CDR3 DNA is TGTGCCAGCAGCTTAGAAGGAGGGACTTTGTCTGGGGCCAACGTCCTGACTTTC. Amino acids: CASSLEGGTLSGANVLTF. The chain is built from TRBV3-1 and TRBJ2-6; D might be TRBD2 (6 bases). This CDR3 is 18 amino acids long. The ends were cut back, 5 bases at V and 1 base at J, with 18 bases in the middle. Per the germline V gene, CDR1 is LGHDT and CDR2 is YNNKEL (reference sequence).

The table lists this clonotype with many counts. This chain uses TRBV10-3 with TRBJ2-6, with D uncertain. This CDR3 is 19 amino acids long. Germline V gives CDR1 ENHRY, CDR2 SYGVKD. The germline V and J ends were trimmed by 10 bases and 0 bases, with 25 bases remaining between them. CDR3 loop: CATHTRTRTESSGANVLTF. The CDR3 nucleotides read TGTGCCACCCATACCAGAACCCGGACGGAAAGCTCTGGGGCCAACGTCCTGACTTTC.

The DNA for the CDR3 is TGCAGTGCGGAACCCAGGGTGAGGGGGAATGAGCAGTTCTTC. It translates to CSAEPRVRGNEQFF. The V call is TRBV20-1, the J call TRBJ2-1; TRBD1 might be the D (6 bases). In germline, CDR1 is DFQATT, CDR2 SNEGSKA (reference sequence). V lost 6 bases and J lost 7, with 19 bases in between. The CDR3 length is 14 residues.

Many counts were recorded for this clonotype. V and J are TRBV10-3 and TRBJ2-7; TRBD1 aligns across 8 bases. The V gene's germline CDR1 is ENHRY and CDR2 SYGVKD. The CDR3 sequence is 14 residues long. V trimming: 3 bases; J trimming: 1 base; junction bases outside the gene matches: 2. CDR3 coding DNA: TGTGCCATCAGTGAAGGACAGGGTTCCTACGAGCAGTACGTC. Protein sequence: CAISEGQGSYEQYV.

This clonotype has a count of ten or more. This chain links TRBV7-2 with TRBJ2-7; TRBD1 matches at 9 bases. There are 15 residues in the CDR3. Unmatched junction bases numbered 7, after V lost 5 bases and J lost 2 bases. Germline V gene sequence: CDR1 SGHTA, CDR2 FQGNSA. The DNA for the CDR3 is TGTGCCAGCAGCGATGGGGACAGGGTTACCTACGAGCAGTACTTC. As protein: CASSDGDRVTYEQYF.

The CDR3 protein is CASSYPGNGGPETQYF. Here the CDR3 DNA reads TGTGCCAGCAGCTACCCTGGTAACGGGGGCCCAGAGACCCAGTACTTC. V gene TRBV5-4 combines with J gene TRBJ2-5; D may correspond to TRBD1 or TRBD2 (6 bases each). Germline V gene data show CDR1 as SGHNT and CDR2 as YYREEE (reference sequence). The CDR3 has 16 amino acids. V was cut by 3 bases and J by 4 bases, with 19 bases left in between.

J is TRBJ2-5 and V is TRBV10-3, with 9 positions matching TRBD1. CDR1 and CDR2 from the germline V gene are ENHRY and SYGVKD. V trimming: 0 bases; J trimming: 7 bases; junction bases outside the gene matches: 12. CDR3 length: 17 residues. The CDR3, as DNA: TGTGCCATCAGTGAGTCGGTCCCGGGACAGGGTTTTGGGACCCAGTACTTC. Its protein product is CAISESVPGQGFGTQYF.

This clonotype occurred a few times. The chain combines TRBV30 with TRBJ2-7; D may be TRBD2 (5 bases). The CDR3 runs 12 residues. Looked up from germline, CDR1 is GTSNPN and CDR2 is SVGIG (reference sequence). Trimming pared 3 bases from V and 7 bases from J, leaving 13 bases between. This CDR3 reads CAWSPGVGEQYF. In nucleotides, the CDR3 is TGTGCCTGGAGCCCCGGGGTAGGGGAGCAGTACTTC.

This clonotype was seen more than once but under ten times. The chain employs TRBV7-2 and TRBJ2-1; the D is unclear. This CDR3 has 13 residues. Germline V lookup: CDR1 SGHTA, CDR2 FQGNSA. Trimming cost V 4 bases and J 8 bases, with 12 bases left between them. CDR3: CASSSSQWDEQFF. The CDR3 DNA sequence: TGTGCCAGCAGCTCTTCCCAGTGGGATGAGCAGTTCTTC.

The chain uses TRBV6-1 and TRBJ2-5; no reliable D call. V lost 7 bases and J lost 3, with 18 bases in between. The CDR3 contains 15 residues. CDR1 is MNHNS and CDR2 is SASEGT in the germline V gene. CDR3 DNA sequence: TGTGCCAGCATGCTCATGGGCGGAGACAAAGAGACCCAGTACTTC. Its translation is CASMLMGGDKETQYF.

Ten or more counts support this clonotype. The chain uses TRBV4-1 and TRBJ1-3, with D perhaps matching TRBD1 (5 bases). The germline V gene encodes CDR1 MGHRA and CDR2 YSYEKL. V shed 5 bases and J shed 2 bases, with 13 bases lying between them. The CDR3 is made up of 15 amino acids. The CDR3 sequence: CASSAPGTTGNTIYF. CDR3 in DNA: TGCGCCAGCAGCGCCCCCGGGACTACTGGAAACACCATATATTTT.

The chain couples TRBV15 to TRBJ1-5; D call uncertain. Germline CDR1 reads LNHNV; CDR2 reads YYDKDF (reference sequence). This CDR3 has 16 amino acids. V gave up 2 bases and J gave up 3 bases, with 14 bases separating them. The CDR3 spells CATSRSWQELNQPQHF. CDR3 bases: TGTGCCACCAGCAGATCATGGCAGGAGCTCAATCAGCCCCAGCATTTT.

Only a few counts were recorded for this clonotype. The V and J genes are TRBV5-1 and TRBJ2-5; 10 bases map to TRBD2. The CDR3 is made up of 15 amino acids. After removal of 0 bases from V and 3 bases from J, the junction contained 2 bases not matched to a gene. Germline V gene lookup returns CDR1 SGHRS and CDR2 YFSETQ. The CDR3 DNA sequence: TGCGCCAGCAGCTTGGGTGGGACTAGCGAAGAGACCCAGTACTTC. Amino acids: CASSLGGTSEETQYF.

The CDR3 here is CASSVHRVGTDTQYF. In nucleotides, the CDR3 is TGTGCCAGCAGTGTACACAGGGTAGGCACAGATACGCAGTATTTT. The chain joins TRBV12-3 or TRBV12-4 to TRBJ2-3, with D perhaps TRBD1 (6 bases). The CDR3 length is 15 residues. V shed 5 bases and J shed 1 base, with 13 bases lying between them.

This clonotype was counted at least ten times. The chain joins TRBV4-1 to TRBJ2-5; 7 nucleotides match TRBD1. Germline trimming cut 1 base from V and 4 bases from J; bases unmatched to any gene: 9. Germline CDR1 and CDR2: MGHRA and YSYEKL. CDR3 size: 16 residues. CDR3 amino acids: CASSQGIQGWRETQYF. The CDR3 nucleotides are TGCGCCAGCAGCCAAGGAATACAGGGGTGGAGAGAGACCCAGTACTTC.

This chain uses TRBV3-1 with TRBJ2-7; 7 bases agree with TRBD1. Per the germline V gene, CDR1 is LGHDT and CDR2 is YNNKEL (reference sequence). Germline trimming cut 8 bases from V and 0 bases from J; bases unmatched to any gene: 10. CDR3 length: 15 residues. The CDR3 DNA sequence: TGTGCCAGCTGCCGCGGACAGGCGGTCTCCTACGAGCAGTACTTC. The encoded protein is CASCRGQAVSYEQYF.

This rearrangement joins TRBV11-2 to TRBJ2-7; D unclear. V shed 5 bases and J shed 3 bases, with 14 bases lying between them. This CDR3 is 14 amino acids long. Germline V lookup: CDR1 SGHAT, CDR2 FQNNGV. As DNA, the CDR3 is TGTGCCAGCAGCCAAGGAACACGGTTCTACGAGCAGTACTTC. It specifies CASSQGTRFYEQYF.

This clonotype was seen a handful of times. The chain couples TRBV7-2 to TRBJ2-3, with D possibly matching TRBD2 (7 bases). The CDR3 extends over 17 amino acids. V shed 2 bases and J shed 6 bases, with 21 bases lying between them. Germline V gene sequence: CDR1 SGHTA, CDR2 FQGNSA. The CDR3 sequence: CASSLLRPTGGGDTQYF. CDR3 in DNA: TGTGCCAGCAGCTTACTCAGGCCTACGGGGGGCGGGGATACGCAGTATTTT. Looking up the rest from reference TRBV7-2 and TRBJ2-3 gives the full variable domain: GAGVSQSPSNKVTEKGKDVELRCDPISGHTALYWYRQSLGQGLEFLIYFQGNSAPDKSGLPSDRFSAERTGGSVSTLTIQRTQQEDSAVYLCASSLLRPTGGGDTQYFGPGTRLTVL.

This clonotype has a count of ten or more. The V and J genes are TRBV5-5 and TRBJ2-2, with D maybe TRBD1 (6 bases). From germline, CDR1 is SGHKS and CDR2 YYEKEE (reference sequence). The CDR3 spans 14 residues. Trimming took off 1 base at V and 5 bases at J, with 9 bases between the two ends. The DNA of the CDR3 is TGTGCCAGCAGCTTGCAGGGGCGGACCGGGGAGCTGTTTTTT. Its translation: CASSLQGRTGELFF.

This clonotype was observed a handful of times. The CDR3 is CASSLVASGGYEQYV. The DNA for the CDR3 is TGTGCCAGCAGCTTAGTTGCTAGCGGGGGATACGAGCAGTACGTC. The gene calls are TRBV7-2 and TRBJ2-7, with 10 bases fitting TRBD2. Germline assignment: CDR1 SGHTA and CDR2 FQGNSA. V lost 1 base, J lost 4 bases, and 4 bases stayed unmatched. This CDR3 spans 15 amino acids.

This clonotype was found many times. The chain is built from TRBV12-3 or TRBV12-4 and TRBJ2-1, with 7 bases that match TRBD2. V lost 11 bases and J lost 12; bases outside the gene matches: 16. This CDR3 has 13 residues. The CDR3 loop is CAPTVGLGGWQFF. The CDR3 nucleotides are TGTGCCCCAACCGTAGGACTAGGCGGTTGGCAGTTCTTC.